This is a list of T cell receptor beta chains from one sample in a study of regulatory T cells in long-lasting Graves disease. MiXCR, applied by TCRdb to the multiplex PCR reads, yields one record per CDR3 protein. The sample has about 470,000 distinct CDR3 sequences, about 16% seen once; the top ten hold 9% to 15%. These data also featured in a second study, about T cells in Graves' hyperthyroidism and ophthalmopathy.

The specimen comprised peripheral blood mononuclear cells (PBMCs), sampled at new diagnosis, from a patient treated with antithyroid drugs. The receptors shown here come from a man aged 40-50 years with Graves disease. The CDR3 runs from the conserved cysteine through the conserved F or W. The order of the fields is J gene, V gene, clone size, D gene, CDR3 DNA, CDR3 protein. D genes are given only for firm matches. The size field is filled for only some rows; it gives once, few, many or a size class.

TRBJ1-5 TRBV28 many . TGTGCCAGCAGTCGAGGCAGGGAAGGTTTGGGACAGCCCCAGCATTTT CASSRGREGLGQPQHF
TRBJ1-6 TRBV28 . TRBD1 TGTGCCAGCTTGCCGGGACAGGGGGCGCGGTCACCCCTCCACTTT CASLPGQGARSPLHF
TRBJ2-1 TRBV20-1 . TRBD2 TGCAGTGCTACGGGACTAGCGGGAGGGCAGAGGATTTCCTACAATGAGCAGTTCTTC CSATGLAGGQRISYNEQFF
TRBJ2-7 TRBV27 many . TGTGCCAGCAGTCCCGTAGCGGCTCGGGGGAACTACGAGCAGTACTTC CASSPVAARGNYEQYF
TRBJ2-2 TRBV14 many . TGTGCCAGCAGCCAGCAAATGAGAAGTGGCACCGGGGAGCTGTTTTTT CASSQQMRSGTGELFF
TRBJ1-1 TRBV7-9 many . TGTGCCAGCAGCTCCGGACAGTTTGAAGCTTTCTTT CASSSGQFEAFF
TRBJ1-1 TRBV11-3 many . TGTGCCAGCAGCTTAGATCGCACGGGCAACACTGAAGCTTTCTTT CASSLDRTGNTEAFF
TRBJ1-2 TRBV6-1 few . TGTGCCAGCAGTGAGAGGACGGGGGACTATGGCTACACCTTC CASSERTGDYGYTF
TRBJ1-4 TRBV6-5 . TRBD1 TGTGCCAGCACTTATACAGGGGGCGTAGGCGAAAAACTGTTTTTT CASTYTGGVGEKLFF
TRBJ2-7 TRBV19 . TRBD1 TGTGCCAGTAGTATCCGGGACAGGGGGCGGAATGAGCAGTACTTC CASSIRDRGRNEQYF
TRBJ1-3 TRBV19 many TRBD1 TGTGCCAGTATACGGGGGACAGGCTACTCTGGAAACACCATATATTTT CASIRGTGYSGNTIYF
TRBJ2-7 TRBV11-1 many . TGTGCCAGCAGCTTAGGAGGGGTCCGCGACGAGCAGTACTTC CASSLGGVRDEQYF
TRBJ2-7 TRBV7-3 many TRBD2 TGTGCCAGCAGCGCGACTAGCGGGAGTTCTGGCGAGCAGTACTTC CASSATSGSSGEQYF
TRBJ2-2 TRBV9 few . TGTGCCAGCAGCGTAAGCCTGGAGGGTGACACCGGGGAGCTGTTTTTT CASSVSLEGDTGELFF
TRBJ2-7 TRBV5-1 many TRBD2 TGCGCCAGCAGCTTGGAATCGCTAGCGGGCTCCTACGAGCAGTACTTC CASSLESLAGSYEQYF
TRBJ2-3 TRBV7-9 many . TGTGCCAGCATCGTGGGAGGGGGCGCAGATACGCAGTATTTT CASIVGGGADTQYF
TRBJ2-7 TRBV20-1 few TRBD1 TGCAGTGCTAGCGGGACAGGGATAGGCGAGCAGTACTTC CSASGTGIGEQYF
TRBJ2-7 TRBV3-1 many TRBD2 TGTGCCAGCAGTAAGCGGGAGCGCCCCTACGAGCAGTACTTC CASSKRERPYEQYF
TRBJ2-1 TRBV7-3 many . TGTGCCAGCAGCCTCACTTTAAGCTCCTACAATGAGCAGTTCTTC CASSLTLSSYNEQFF
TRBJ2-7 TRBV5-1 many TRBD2 TGCGCCAGCAGCTTGGAGGCTAGCGGGAGGCACGAGCAGTACTTC CASSLEASGRHEQYF
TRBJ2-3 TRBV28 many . TGTGCCAGCAGTTTACTGGACACAGATACGCAGTATTTT CASSLLDTDTQYF
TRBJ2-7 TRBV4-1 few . TGCGCCAGCAGCCAAGGGTCCGGTTACGAGCAGTACTTC CASSQGSGYEQYF
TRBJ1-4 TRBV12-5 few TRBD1 TGTGCTAGTGGTTTTGTACCCCCGGGACAGGGTTCAAAACTGTTTTTT CASGFVPPGQGSKLFF
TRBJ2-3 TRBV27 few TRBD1 TGTGCCAGCAGTCGGACAGGGGTATTGTTAGATACGCAGTATTTT CASSRTGVLLDTQYF
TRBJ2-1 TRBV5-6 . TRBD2 TGTGCCAGCAGCTGGGATGTTAGCGGGAGTGGGGACAATGAGCAGTTCTTC CASSWDVSGSGDNEQFF
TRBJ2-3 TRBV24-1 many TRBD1 TGTGCCACCGCGGACCGGGACAGGGGCCCAGATACGCAGTATTTT CATADRDRGPDTQYF
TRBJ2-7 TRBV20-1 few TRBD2 TGCAGTGCTAGGTCTTGGACTAGCGGGGCTTCCTACGAGCAGTACTTC CSARSWTSGASYEQYF
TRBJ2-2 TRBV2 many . TGTGCCAGCAGGGATAACGCGAACACCGGGGAGCTGTTTTTT CASRDNANTGELFF
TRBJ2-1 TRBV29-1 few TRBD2 TGCAGCGTTGAGATTGGAGCGGGAGTAGGAAATGAGCAGTTCTTC CSVEIGAGVGNEQFF
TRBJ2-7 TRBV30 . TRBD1 TGTGCCTGGAGTGAGGACAGGGGGACAGGACAGTACTTC CAWSEDRGTGQYF
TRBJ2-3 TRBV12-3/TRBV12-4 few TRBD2 TGTGCCAGCAGTTTCAGTTTAGCGGGTCCCTTCACAGATACGCAGTATTTT CASSFSLAGPFTDTQYF
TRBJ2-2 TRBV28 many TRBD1 TGTGCCAGCAGGGTCGGGACAGGGTTTTTCGCCGGGGAGCTGTTTTTT CASRVGTGFFAGELFF
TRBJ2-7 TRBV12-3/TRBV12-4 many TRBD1 TGTGCCAGCAGAACCGGACAGGGCACCTACGAGCAGTACTTC CASRTGQGTYEQYF
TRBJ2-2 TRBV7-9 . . TGTGCCAGCAGCTTAGCGGCGGTTCTAACCGGGGAGCTGTTTTTT CASSLAAVLTGELFF
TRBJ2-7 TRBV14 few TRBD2 TGTGCCAGCAGCCACCCCGGGCTGAGCAGCGGGGAGAGCTCCTACGAGCAGTACTTC CASSHPGLSSGESSYEQYF
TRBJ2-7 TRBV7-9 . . TGTGCCAGCAGCTCCCCCTTGGAGCAGTACTTC CASSSPLEQYF
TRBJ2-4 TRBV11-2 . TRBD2 TGTGCCAGCAGCTCGGGACTAGCGGTTCAGTACTTC CASSSGLAVQYF
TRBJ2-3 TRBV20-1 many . TGCAGTGCTAGTCTTCTACAGGGGAGGGATACGCAGTATTTT CSASLLQGRDTQYF
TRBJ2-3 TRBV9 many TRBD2 TGTGCCAGCAGCGTAGCGAGCGGGATGACAGATACGCAGTATTTT CASSVASGMTDTQYF
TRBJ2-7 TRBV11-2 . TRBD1 TGTGCCAGCAGCTTTGTAGGAACAGGGGGCTTCCACGAGCAGTACTTC CASSFVGTGGFHEQYF
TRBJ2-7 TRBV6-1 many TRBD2 TGTGCCGCCAGCCTAGCTAGCGGACCCTACGAGCAGTACTTC CAASLASGPYEQYF
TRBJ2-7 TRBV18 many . TGTGCCAGCTCACCCCGGGACCGATCACACTACGAGCAGTACTTC CASSPRDRSHYEQYF
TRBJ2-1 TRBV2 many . TGTGCCAGCAGTAAGGAGGCTCTTCGTAGCTCCTACAATGAGCAGTTCTTC CASSKEALRSSYNEQFF
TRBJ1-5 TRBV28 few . TGTGCCAGCGCCGATCGGCAGGGGAATCAGCCCCAGCATTTT CASADRQGNQPQHF
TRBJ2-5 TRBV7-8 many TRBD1 TGTGCCAGCAGCCCGACAGGGAGTATACAAGAGACCCAGTACTTC CASSPTGSIQETQYF
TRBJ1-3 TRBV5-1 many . TGCGCCAGCAGCTTGGTGGCAGGGGATTCTGGAAACACCATATATTTT CASSLVAGDSGNTIYF
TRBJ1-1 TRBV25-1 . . TGTGCCAGCAGTAGGAAGGTGGGCACTGAAGCTTTCTTT CASSRKVGTEAFF
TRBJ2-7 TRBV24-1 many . TGTGCCACCAGTGATGACGGACAGGGAACGGGAGGCGAGCAGTACTTC CATSDDGQGTGGEQYF
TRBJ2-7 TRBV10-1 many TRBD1 TGCGCCAGCAGTACTACAGGGGTCTACGAGCAGTACTTC CASSTTGVYEQYF
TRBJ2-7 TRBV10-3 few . TGTGCCATCAGTGAGTCGGGGGAGCCCGCCTACGAGCAGTACTTC CAISESGEPAYEQYF
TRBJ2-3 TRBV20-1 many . TGCAGTGCTAGAACCCCAGGCAGGGCCAGTAATACGCAGTATTTT CSARTPGRASNTQYF
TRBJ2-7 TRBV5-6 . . TGTGCCAGCAGCTTTCAGACGGGAGTAAGCTACGAGCAGTACTTC CASSFQTGVSYEQYF
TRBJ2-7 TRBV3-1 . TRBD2 TGTGCCAGCAGCCCGGGACTAGCGTTCCACGAGCAGTACTTC CASSPGLAFHEQYF
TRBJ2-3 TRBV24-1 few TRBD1 TGTGCCACCAGTCTGGGACAGCAGCCAGATACGCAGTATTTT CATSLGQQPDTQYF
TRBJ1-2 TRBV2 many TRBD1 TGTGCCAGCAGCCGGGACAGGGCAAACTATGGCTACACCTTC CASSRDRANYGYTF
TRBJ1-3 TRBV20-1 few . TGCAGTGTCGGACTAAGTAGCTCTGGAAACACCATATATTTT CSVGLSSSGNTIYF
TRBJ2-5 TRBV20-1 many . TGCAGTGCCACTACTCCTAGCAGTCACCAAGAGACCCAGTACTTC CSATTPSSHQETQYF